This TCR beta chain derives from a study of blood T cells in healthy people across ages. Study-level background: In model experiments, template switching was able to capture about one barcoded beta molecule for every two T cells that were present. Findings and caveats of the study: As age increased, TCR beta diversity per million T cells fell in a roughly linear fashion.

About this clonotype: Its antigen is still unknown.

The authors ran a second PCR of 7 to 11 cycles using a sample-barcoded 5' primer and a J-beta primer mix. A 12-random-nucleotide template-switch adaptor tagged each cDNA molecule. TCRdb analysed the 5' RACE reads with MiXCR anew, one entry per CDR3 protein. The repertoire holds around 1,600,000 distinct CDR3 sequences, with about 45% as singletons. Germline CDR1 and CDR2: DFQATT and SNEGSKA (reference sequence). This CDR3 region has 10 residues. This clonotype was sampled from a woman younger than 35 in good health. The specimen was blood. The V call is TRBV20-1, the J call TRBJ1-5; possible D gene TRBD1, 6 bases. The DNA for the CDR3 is TGCACCGCAGGGGAACAGCCCCAGCATTTT. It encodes CTAGEQPQHF.